These T cell receptor beta chains were read from a single sample in a study of blood T cell repertoires in COVID-19. The assay was immunoSEQ multiplex PCR, and TCRdb's table has in-frame clones only and misses some. The sample records about 120,000 clones, 85% to 90% being singletons. Sample: peripheral blood. Every receptor here comes from a man aged 55 to 69 with acute or convalescent COVID-19. The CDR3 runs from the conserved cysteine through the conserved F or W. The order of the fields is J gene, D gene, clone size, V gene, CDR3 protein, CDR3 DNA. A D gene is named only where the DNA matches it firmly. Not every row has a clone size; where given, it reads once, few, many or a size class.

>TRBJ1-1|-|-|TRBV6-5
CASRLGNTEAFF
TGTGCCAGCAGACTCGGGAACACTGAAGCTTTCTTT
>TRBJ1-1|TRBD1|-|TRBV5-1
CASSIGQGAVGTEAFF
TGCGCCAGCAGCATCGGACAGGGGGCGGTGGGTACTGAAGCTTTCTTT
>TRBJ2-2|TRBD2|few|TRBV9
CASSVGIAGTGELFF
TGTGCCAGCAGCGTAGGAATAGCGGGTACCGGGGAGCTGTTTTTT
>TRBJ2-3|TRBD2|-|TRBV11-2
CASSPLSGRASDTQYF
TGTGCCAGCAGCCCTTTGAGCGGGAGGGCTTCAGATACGCAGTATTTT
>TRBJ1-5|-|-|TRBV2
CASGENSNQPQHF
TGTGCCAGCGGAGAGAATAGCAATCAGCCCCAGCATTTT
>TRBJ2-3|TRBD2|-|TRBV19
CASTLAGTDTQYF
TGTGCCAGTACACTAGCGGGCACAGATACGCAGTATTTT
>TRBJ2-3|-|-|TRBV2
CASPGGNSDTQYF
TGTGCCAGCCCTGGGGGGAACAGTGATACGCAGTATTTT
>TRBJ2-1|TRBD2|-|TRBV7-2
CASSPRGLAGGPHEQFF
TGTGCCAGCAGCCCGAGAGGACTAGCGGGAGGGCCCCATGAGCAGTTCTTC
>TRBJ2-7|TRBD2|-|TRBV9
CASSVGREGYGEQYF
TGTGCCAGCAGCGTGGGGCGGGAGGGCTACGGCGAGCAGTACTTC
>TRBJ1-5|TRBD1|-|TRBV19
CASRTGGNQPQHF
TGTGCCAGTAGAACAGGGGGTAATCAGCCCCAGCATTTT
>TRBJ2-2|-|-|TRBV5-1
CASSLDGGLNTGELFF
TGCGCCAGCAGCTTGGACGGGGGGCTGAACACCGGGGAGCTGTTTTTT
>TRBJ2-1|TRBD2|-|TRBV19
CASTPSGSSYNEQFF
TGTGCCAGTACCCCGAGCGGGAGCTCCTACAATGAGCAGTTCTTC
>TRBJ2-1|-|few|TRBV10-3
CAISAQGGRNEQFF
TGTGCCATCAGTGCACAGGGCGGAAGAAATGAGCAGTTCTTC
>TRBJ1-6|TRBD1|-|TRBV28
CASSGQENSPLHF
TGTGCCAGCAGTGGACAGGAGAATTCACCCCTCCACTTT
>TRBJ1-3|-|few|TRBV5-3
CARSKEGSLSGNTIYF
TGTGCCAGAAGCAAGGAAGGGAGTTTGTCCGGAAACACCATATATTTT
>TRBJ2-7|-|-|TRBV10-3
CAIRLTVDSYEQYF
TGTGCCATCAGACTGACAGTCGACTCCTACGAGCAGTACTTC
>TRBJ2-2|TRBD1|-|TRBV29-1
CSVVRQGDTGELFF
TGCAGCGTTGTACGACAGGGCGACACCGGGGAGCTGTTTTTT
>TRBJ1-1|-|-|TRBV7-2
CASSLGRADWGENTEAFF
TGTGCCAGCAGCTTAGGGCGGGCAGATTGGGGGGAGAACACTGAAGCTTTCTTT
>TRBJ2-5|TRBD1|-|TRBV9
CASSPRDRAGETQYF
TGTGCCAGCAGCCCCCGGGACAGGGCGGGAGAGACCCAGTACTTC
>TRBJ1-4|-|once|TRBV5-1
CASRSSATNEKLFF
TGCGCCAGCAGAAGCAGCGCAACTAATGAAAAACTGTTTTTT
>TRBJ1-1|TRBD1|-|TRBV15
CATSRDTGGNTEAFF
TGTGCCACCAGCAGAGATACAGGGGGGAACACTGAAGCTTTCTTT
>TRBJ2-3|TRBD2|-|TRBV7-2
CASSRQGGRALELDTQYF
TGTGCCAGCAGCCGGCAAGGCGGGAGGGCCCTAGAACTAGATACGCAGTATTTT
>TRBJ2-7|-|-|TRBV4-1
CASSQEGHGNSYEQYF
TGCGCCAGCAGCCAAGAAGGACACGGAAACTCCTACGAGCAGTACTTC
>TRBJ2-3|TRBD2|few|TRBV19
CASSSSGLASADTQYF
TGTGCCAGTAGTAGCTCGGGACTAGCCTCCGCAGATACGCAGTATTTT
>TRBJ2-1|TRBD2|-|TRBV2
CASSDGGYYNEQFF
TGTGCCAGCAGTGACGGGGGGTACTACAATGAGCAGTTCTTC
>TRBJ2-3|TRBD2|once|TRBV7-6
CASSPAGLADTQYF
TGTGCCAGCAGCCCCGCGGGACTAGCAGATACGCAGTATTTT
>TRBJ2-7|TRBD2|-|TRBV7-2
CASSSRTAGVYEQYF
TGTGCCAGCAGCTCCCGGACAGCGGGAGTCTACGAGCAGTACTTC
>TRBJ1-5|-|-|TRBV19
CASSPWQGSNQPQHF
TGTGCCAGTAGCCCCTGGCAGGGGAGCAATCAGCCCCAGCATTTT
>TRBJ2-7|-|-|TRBV12-2
CASRPVGAGIDF
-
>TRBJ1-6|-|-|TRBV2
CASSVGTGGAPLHF
TGTGCCAGCAGTGTTGGGACGGGGGGAGCGCCCCTCCACTTT
>TRBJ2-5|TRBD1|-|TRBV4-2
CASSLGTGAQETQYF
TGTGCCAGCAGCCTCGGGACAGGGGCGCAAGAGACCCAGTACTTC
>TRBJ1-2|TRBD1|few|TRBV3-1/TRBV3-2
CASSLGQGRNGYTF
TGTGCCAGCAGCCTAGGACAGGGCCGGAATGGCTACACCTTC
>TRBJ2-2|TRBD1|-|TRBV24-1
CATSVSTGIPGELFF
TGTGCCACCAGTGTTTCGACAGGGATCCCCGGGGAGCTGTTTTTT
>TRBJ2-6|-|-|TRBV29-1
CSVEQGTPFSGANVLTF
TGCAGCGTTGAACAGGGGACCCCCTTCTCTGGGGCCAACGTCCTGACTTTC
>TRBJ1-2|TRBD1|-|TRBV19
CASSITSGTDYGYTF
TGTGCCAGTAGTATTACTAGCGGGACAGATTATGGCTACACCTTC
>TRBJ2-2|-|few|TRBV24-1
CATSDLRRSGELFF
TGTGCCACCAGTGATTTGCGCAGGTCCGGGGAGCTGTTTTTT
>TRBJ2-7|TRBD1|few|TRBV5-1
CASSPGQVIDEQYF
TGCGCCAGCAGCCCGGGACAGGTTATCGACGAGCAGTACTTC
>TRBJ2-5|-|-|TRBV7-2
CASSLFPQRQETQYF
TGTGCCAGCAGCTTATTCCCTCAGCGCCAAGAGACCCAGTACTTC
>TRBJ2-7|TRBD1|-|TRBV9
CASSLTGTGYEQYF
TGTGCCAGCAGCCTTACTGGGACAGGGTACGAGCAGTACTTC
>TRBJ2-7|TRBD2|-|TRBV7-9
CASSLGARGAYEQYF
TGTGCCAGCAGCTTAGGGGCGCGGGGGGCGTACGAGCAGTACTTC
>TRBJ2-3|-|-|TRBV19
CASSITAVGTDTQYF
TGTGCCAGTAGTATTACAGCGGTTGGCACAGATACGCAGTATTTT
>TRBJ2-3|TRBD2|-|TRBV5-4
CASSHSAGATDTQYF
TGTGCCAGCAGCCATTCAGCGGGAGCTACAGATACGCAGTATTTT
>TRBJ2-3|TRBD2|once|TRBV28
CASSLRTSGDTQYF
TGTGCCAGCAGTCTCCGGACTAGCGGAGATACGCAGTATTTT
>TRBJ2-3|-|-|TRBV5-1
CASSLAGDPTDTQYF
TGCGCCAGCAGCTTAGCGGGCGATCCCACAGATACGCAGTATTTT
>TRBJ1-1|-|-|TRBV28
CASTPTRRDTEAFF
TGTGCCAGCACCCCTACCCGACGGGACACTGAAGCTTTCTTT
>TRBJ2-5|TRBD2|-|TRBV4-2
CASSQESGRETQYF
TGTGCCAGCAGCCAAGAAAGCGGGAGGGAGACCCAGTACTTC
>TRBJ2-3|TRBD2|once|TRBV7-9
CASSSLGLAGGDTQYF
TGTGCCAGCAGCTCCCTGGGACTAGCGGGAGGTGATACGCAGTATTTT
>TRBJ2-7|TRBD1|-|TRBV5-5
CASSLTGGTSYEQYF
TGTGCCAGCAGCTTGACAGGGGGGACTTCCTACGAGCAGTACTTC
>TRBJ2-7|TRBD2|-|TRBV29-1
CSAIRDLAGGPSSYEQYF
TGCAGCGCGATCCGGGACCTAGCGGGAGGGCCGAGCTCCTACGAGCAGTACTTC
>TRBJ2-1|-|-|TRBV6-5
CASSFGSTENEQFF
TGTGCCAGCAGTTTCGGGTCGACCGAGAATGAGCAGTTCTTC